Reported below is one T cell receptor beta chain. Its antigen specificity is not known. Base qualities are not at hand, and no much larger clone is one base apart. Sequences DFQATT (CDR1) and SNEGSKA (CDR2) are obtained from the germline V gene (reference sequence). Relative to germline, V is missing 6 bases and J is missing 3 bases, with 4 bases of the junction outside any gene match. The CDR3 goes from the cysteine to the phenylalanine over 14 residues. The read is trimmed to its CDR3 DNA, 42 bases read in frame from base 1. The data derive from a study of T-cell reconstitution after alpha-beta-depleted transplantation in children (dated by TCRdb to about 2016). The study in broad terms: Using TCR repertoire profiling, the study quantitatively followed how T-cell immune reconstitution unfolded in children after TCRalphabeta/CD19-depleted allogeneic hematopoietic cell transplantation.

Study-level results and caveats: Over the following months the frequencies of hyperexpanded clones went down, and after one year T-cell counts and TCRbeta diversity were mostly credited to newly produced T cells. The high TCRbeta diversity at day 60 in some patients was ascribed to recipient T cells and intrathymic progenitors that had survived conditioning. About two months after transplant, the apparently early recovery of alphabetaT-cell counts reportedly depended on just several hundred clones that had expanded rapidly and came from non-depleted graft cells.

What this sample's treatment or condition label stands for: allogeneic hematopoietic cell transplantation with graft depleted of TCRalphabeta T cells and CD19 B cells. TCRalphabeta/CD19-depleted allogeneic hematopoietic cell grafts were given to the transplant recipients, all of whom were children. The library was produced with PCR. Sequencing relied on an Illumina HiSeq 2500. To normalize quantification of the TCRbeta repertoire, the TCR libraries were built with molecular barcoding that relied on unique molecular identifiers. TCRdb trimmed the raw reads at Q25, called clones with MiXCR and kept productive beta chains. Rows with a matching CDR3 protein are joined into one entry that keeps the most common DNA and genes. Across this sample there are approximately 47,000 distinct CDR3 sequences, with around 50% seen only once. Of the sample, more than 30% falls within the top ten clones.

This clonotype was sampled from a boy less than two years old with SCID, due to receive a stem cell transplant. The chain links TRBV20-1 with TRBJ2-5; 13 bases in the middle match TRBD2. Specimen: peripheral blood, collected before TCRalphabeta/CD19-depleted stem cell transplant. The CDR3 region has the sequence CSAATSGGEETQYF. Read as DNA, the sequence is TGCAGTGCGGCTACTAGCGGGGGGGAAGAGACCCAGTACTTC.